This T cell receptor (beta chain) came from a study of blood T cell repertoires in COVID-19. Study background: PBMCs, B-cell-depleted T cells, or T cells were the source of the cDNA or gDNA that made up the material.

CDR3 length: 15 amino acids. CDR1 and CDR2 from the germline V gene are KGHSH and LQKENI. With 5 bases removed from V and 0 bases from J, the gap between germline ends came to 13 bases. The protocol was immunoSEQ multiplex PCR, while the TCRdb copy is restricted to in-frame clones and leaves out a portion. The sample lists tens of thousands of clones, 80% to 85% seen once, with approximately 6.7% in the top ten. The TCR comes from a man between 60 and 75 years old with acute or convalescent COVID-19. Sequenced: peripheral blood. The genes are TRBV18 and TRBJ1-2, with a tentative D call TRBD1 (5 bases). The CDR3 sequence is CASSGQQESNYGYTF. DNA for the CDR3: TGTGCCAGCTCAGGCCAACAGGAATCTAACTATGGCTACACCTTC.